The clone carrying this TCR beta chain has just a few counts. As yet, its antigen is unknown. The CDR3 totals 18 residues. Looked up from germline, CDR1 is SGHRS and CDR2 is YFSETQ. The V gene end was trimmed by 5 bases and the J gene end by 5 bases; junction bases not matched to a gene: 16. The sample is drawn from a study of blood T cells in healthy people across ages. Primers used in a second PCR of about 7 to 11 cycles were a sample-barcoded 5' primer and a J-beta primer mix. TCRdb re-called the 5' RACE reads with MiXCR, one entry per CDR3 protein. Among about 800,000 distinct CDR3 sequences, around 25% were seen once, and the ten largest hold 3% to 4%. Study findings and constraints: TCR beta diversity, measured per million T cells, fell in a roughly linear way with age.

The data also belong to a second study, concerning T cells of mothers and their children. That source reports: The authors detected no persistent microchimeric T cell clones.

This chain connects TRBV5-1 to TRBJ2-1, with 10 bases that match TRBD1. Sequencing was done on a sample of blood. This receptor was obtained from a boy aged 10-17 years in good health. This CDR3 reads CASREALTGTGEHNEQFF. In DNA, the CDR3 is TGCGCCAGCAGAGAGGCCTTGACCGGGACAGGGGAACACAATGAGCAGTTCTTC.